The TCR beta chain described here comes from a study of Graves' ophthalmopathy and Graves' hyperthyroidism. In germline, CDR1 is KGHDR, CDR2 SFDVKD. The CDR3 loop spans 17 amino acids. V was cut by 1 base and J by 4 bases, with 15 bases left in between. RNA transcripts provided the template for amplifying TCR beta CDR3 regions. First-round RT-PCR used HTBI primers; second-round multiplex PCR followed. Via MiXCR, TCRdb re-called the multiplex PCR reads, giving one row per CDR3 protein. The table has approximately 480,000 distinct CDR3 sequences, roughly an eighth seen once. Disease in donors with ophthalmopathy had moderate-to-severe activity, CAS ≥3, NOSPECS ≥4 and under 3 months' duration. Diagnosis was based on clinical symptoms, serum thyroxine, TRAb, thyroid ultrasound and orbital computed tomography. Findings and caveats of the study: Sensitivity of approximately 66% and specificity of nearly 75% were achieved by the model that predicted ophthalmopathy progression.

This clonotype has a count of ten or more. Its antigen is unidentified. The chain employs TRBV24-1 and TRBJ2-2; D uncertain. The sample consisted of blood. This TCR derives from a woman aged 25 to 39 with Graves' ophthalmopathy. The CDR3 here is CATSDLTPGHSTGELFF. CDR3 DNA: TGTGCCACCAGTGATTTAACCCCAGGCCACTCCACCGGGGAGCTGTTTTTT.